This TCR beta chain was sequenced for a study of technical replicates of blood from a handful of donors (dated by TCRdb to 2016 to 2017). Library creation used the immunoSEQ multiplex PCR assay. Sourced from immuneACCESS, this table was stored by TCRdb with only in-frame sequences that have V and J called. A share of the clones is absent; for the studies checked, an unresolved V gene accounts for under half, and the remainder has no known explanation. The sample table shows about 13,000 clones, and around 75% are seen once. The top ten constitute approximately 12% of the sample. The cysteine opens and the phenylalanine closes a CDR3 of 14 amino acids. The retained sequence is limited to the CDR3, 42 bases, with the frame set at the first base. According to the germline V gene, CDR1 reads MNHEY and CDR2 reads SVGAGI. Relative to germline, V is missing 5 bases and J is missing 0 bases, with 3 bases of the junction outside any gene match.

In the case of this clone: It has no known antigen specificity. Base-call qualities are not available, and no considerably larger clone is one nucleotide away.

Here the chain combines TRBV6-5 and TRBJ2-7; 8 junctional bases match TRBD2. The sample was PBMCs. This clonotype was obtained from a human donor in good health. The nucleotides read TGTGCCAGCAGTCTTAGCGGGACCTCCTACGAGCAGTACTTC. Its product reads: CASSLSGTSYEQYF.